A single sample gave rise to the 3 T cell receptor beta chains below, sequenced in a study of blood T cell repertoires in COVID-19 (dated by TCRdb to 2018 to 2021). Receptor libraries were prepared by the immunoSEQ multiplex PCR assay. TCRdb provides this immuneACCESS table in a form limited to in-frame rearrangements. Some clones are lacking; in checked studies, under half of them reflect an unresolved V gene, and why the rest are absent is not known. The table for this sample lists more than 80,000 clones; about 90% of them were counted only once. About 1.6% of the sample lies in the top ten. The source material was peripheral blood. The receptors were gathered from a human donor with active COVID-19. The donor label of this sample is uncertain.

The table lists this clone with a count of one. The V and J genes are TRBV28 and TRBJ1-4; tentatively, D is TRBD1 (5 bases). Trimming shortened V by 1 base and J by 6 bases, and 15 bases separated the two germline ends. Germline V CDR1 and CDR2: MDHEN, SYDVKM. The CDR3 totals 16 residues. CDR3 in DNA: TGTGCCAGCAGTTTATCTGCCCGGGGGGGGGATGAAAAACTGTTTTTT. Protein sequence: CASSLSARGGDEKLFF.

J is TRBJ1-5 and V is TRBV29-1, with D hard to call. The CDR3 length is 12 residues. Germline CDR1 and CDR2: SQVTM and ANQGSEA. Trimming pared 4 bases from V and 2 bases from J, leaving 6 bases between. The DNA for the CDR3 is TGCAGCGTTGTAGTAGGCAATCAGCCCCAGCATTTT. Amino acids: CSVVVGNQPQHF.

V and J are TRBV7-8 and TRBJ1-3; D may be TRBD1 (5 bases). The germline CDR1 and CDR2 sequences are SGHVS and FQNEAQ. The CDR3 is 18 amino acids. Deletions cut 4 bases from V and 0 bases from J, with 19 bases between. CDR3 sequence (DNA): TGTGCCAGCAGCTCTACCCTGACAGACGAGTACTCTGGAAACACCATATATTTT. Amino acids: CASSSTLTDEYSGNTIYF.